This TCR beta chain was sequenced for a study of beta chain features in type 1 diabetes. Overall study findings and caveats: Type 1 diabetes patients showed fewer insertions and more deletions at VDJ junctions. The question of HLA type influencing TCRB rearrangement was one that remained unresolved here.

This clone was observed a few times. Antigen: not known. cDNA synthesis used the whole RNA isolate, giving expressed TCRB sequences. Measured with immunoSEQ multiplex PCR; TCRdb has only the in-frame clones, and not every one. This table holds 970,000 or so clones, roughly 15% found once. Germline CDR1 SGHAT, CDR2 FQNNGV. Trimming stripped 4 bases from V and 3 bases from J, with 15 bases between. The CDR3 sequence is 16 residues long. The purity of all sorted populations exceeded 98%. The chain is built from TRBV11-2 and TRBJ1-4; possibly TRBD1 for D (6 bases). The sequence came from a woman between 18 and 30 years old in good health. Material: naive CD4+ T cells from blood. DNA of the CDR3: TGTGCCAGCAGCTCCACATCGGGACATGCTAATGAAAAACTGTTTTTT. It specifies CASSSTSGHANEKLFF.